These 28 T cell receptor beta chains were all obtained from the same sample, sequenced in a study of blood T cell repertoires in COVID-19. Some clones are missing from TCRdb's copy, which holds only in-frame ones; the method was immunoSEQ multiplex PCR. The repertoire holds 70,000 to 80,000 clones, with roughly 86% as singletons. Sequencing was done on a sample of peripheral blood. These receptor sequences come from a human donor in a cohort sampled during active COVID-19.

This rearrangement joins TRBV7-9 to TRBJ1-4, with D possibly being TRBD1 (5 bases). V lost 3 bases, J lost 5 bases, and 10 bases lay in between. CDR1 is SEHNR, CDR2 FQNEAQ, per germline (reference sequence). CDR3 size: 14 residues. CDR3 amino acids: CASSFDRGNEKLFF. CDR3 DNA sequence: TGTGCCAGCAGCTTTGACCGGGGGAATGAAAAACTGTTTTTT.

V gene TRBV29-1 combines with J gene TRBJ1-1; 7 nucleotides line up with TRBD1. The germline gives CDR1 SQVTM, CDR2 ANQGSEA. The V gene end was trimmed by 6 bases and the J gene end by 8 bases; junction bases not matched to a gene: 18. CDR3 length: 15 residues. The CDR3 sequence is CSVTDTHRDSLEAFF. For the CDR3, the DNA is TGCAGCGTGACTGATACGCACCGGGACAGTTTGGAAGCTTTCTTT.

The chain has TRBV5-1 and TRBJ1-1; TRBD1 agrees at 8 bases. The germline gives CDR1 SGHRS, CDR2 YFSETQ. V was clipped by 0 bases and J by 4 bases; unmatched bases: 8. There are 16 residues in the CDR3. The CDR3 here is CASSLGPGGGSTEAFF. The CDR3 DNA sequence: TGCGCCAGCAGCTTGGGGCCAGGGGGCGGAAGCACTGAAGCTTTCTTT.

V gene TRBV6-6 combines with J gene TRBJ2-4; D remains ambiguous. Germline V lookup: CDR1 MNHNY, CDR2 SVGAGI (reference sequence). Trimming left V 5 bases short and J 0 bases short, with 23 bases between. The CDR3 sequence is 19 residues long. CDR3 sequence (DNA): TGTGCCAGCAGTCCCCGCCCAGAACCCCACAATCGAGCCAAAAACATTCAGTACTTC. This gives the protein CASSPRPEPHNRAKNIQYF.

The V gene is TRBV6-2 or TRBV6-3, the J gene TRBJ1-3; no clear D. Trimming took off 1 base at V and 4 bases at J, with 8 bases between the two ends. The CDR3 runs 14 residues. Germline-derived CDR1 and CDR2 are MNHEY and SVGEGT. CDR3 region: CASSYWRGGNTIYF. The CDR3 coding sequence is TGTGCCAGCAGTTACTGGCGCGGAGGAAACACCATATATTTT.

CDR3 DNA: TGTGCCAGCAGCGGGGGGACAGGGGTGAACACTGAAGCTTTCTTT. Protein: CASSGGTGVNTEAFF. The V and J genes are TRBV13 and TRBJ1-1; TRBD1 agrees at 10 bases. This CDR3 region has 15 residues. The germline V gene has CDR1 PRHDT and CDR2 FYEKMQ (reference sequence). Trimming removed 5 bases from V and 0 bases from J; junction bases left unmatched: 3.

This clone came up once. The V gene is TRBV30, the J gene TRBJ2-2; D may be TRBD2 (7 bases). This CDR3 contains 14 residues. Germline-derived CDR1 and CDR2 are GTSNPN and SVGIG (reference sequence). The V and J ends lost 4 bases and 0 bases respectively, with 9 bases between them. For the CDR3, the DNA is TGTGCCTGGAAGGGGGGGACGAACACCGGGGAGCTGTTTTTT. Translation: CAWKGGTNTGELFF.

The chain is built from TRBV2 and TRBJ1-2, with 7 nucleotides matching TRBD1. Germline CDR1 reads SNHLY; CDR2 reads FYNNEI. The length of the CDR3 is 14 residues. Germline trimming cut 4 bases from V and 7 bases from J; bases unmatched to any gene: 9. The CDR3 region is CASSARTGFSGYTF. The CDR3 DNA is TGTGCCAGCAGTGCCAGGACAGGATTTAGTGGCTACACCTTC. The full variable domain, its missing parts supplied by reference TRBV2 and TRBJ1-2, is EPEVTQTPSHQVTQMGQEVILRCVPISNHLYFYWYRQILGQKVEFLVSFYNNEISEKSEIFDDQFSVERPDGSNFTLKIRSTKLEDSAMYFCASSARTGFSGYTFGSGTRLTVV.

The chain is built from TRBV7-3 and TRBJ1-3; D gene uncertain. Per germline, CDR1 SGHTA and CDR2 FQGTGA. The CDR3 loop spans 13 amino acids. With 4 bases removed from V and 0 bases from J, the gap between germline ends came to 4 bases. This CDR3 reads CASSSSSGNTIYF. CDR3 DNA sequence: TGTGCCAGCAGCTCGAGCTCTGGAAACACCATATATTTT.

This clone came up once. V and J are TRBV4-1 and TRBJ1-3, with 8 bases lining up with TRBD1. Per germline, CDR1 MGHRA and CDR2 YSYEKL. The CDR3 has 16 amino acids. The trim removed 3 bases at V and 0 bases at J, leaving 4 bases unmatched. The CDR3 is CASSQGTGGSGNTIYF. The CDR3 DNA is TGCGCCAGCAGCCAGGGTACAGGGGGCTCTGGAAACACCATATATTTT.

The chain uses TRBV10-3 and TRBJ2-2; D possibly corresponds to TRBD1 (6 bases). Trimming cost V 3 bases and J 4 bases, with 12 bases left between them. Germline CDR1 ENHRY, CDR2 SYGVKD. This CDR3 is 15 amino acids long. This CDR3 is CAISDTGTLTGELFF. The CDR3 DNA reads as TGTGCCATCAGTGACACCGGGACACTCACCGGGGAGCTGTTTTTT.

The rearrangement links TRBV24-1 to TRBJ2-1; 7 nucleotides agree with TRBD2. The V segment lost 7 bases and the J segment 10 bases; nucleotides outside the gene matches: 15. Germline loops: CDR1 KGHDR, CDR2 SFDVKD. The CDR3 runs 15 residues. CDR3 region: CATRSAGTTDLEQFF. CDR3 coding DNA: TGTGCCACCAGGTCTGCCGGGACTACTGACTTGGAGCAGTTCTTC.

This clone was counted a few times. The CDR3: CASSLAGTGLHEQYF. CDR3 coding DNA: TGTGCCAGCAGCTTAGCGGGGACAGGGCTCCACGAGCAGTACTTC. The chain has TRBV7-2 and TRBJ2-7, with TRBD1 identical over 9 bases. After removal of 0 bases from V and 5 bases from J, the junction contained 5 bases not matched to a gene. The CDR3 is 15 residues long. The germline V gene encodes CDR1 SGHTA and CDR2 FQGNSA. The variable domain in full, with the rest retrieved from reference TRBV7-2 and TRBJ2-7, is GAGVSQSPSNKVTEKGKDVELRCDPISGHTALYWYRQSLGQGLEFLIYFQGNSAPDKSGLPSDRFSAERTGGSVSTLTIQRTQQEDSAVYLCASSLAGTGLHEQYFGPGTRLTVT.

The chain couples TRBV5-1 to TRBJ2-2; TRBD2 might be the D (6 bases). V was shortened by 1 base and J by 9 bases, with 13 bases between the two germline ends. CDR3 length: 14 residues. Germline CDR1 reads SGHRS; CDR2 reads YFSETQ. CDR3 protein: CASSLTGGARELFF. The CDR3 DNA follows: TGCGCCAGCAGCTTGACCGGCGGGGCGAGGGAGCTGTTTTTT.

The chain couples TRBV6-2 or TRBV6-3 to TRBJ1-1; 7 bases map to TRBD1. Trimming removed 4 bases from V and 7 bases from J; junction bases left unmatched: 9. Per the germline V gene, CDR1 is MNHEY and CDR2 is SVGEGT. This CDR3 is 14 amino acids long. CDR3: CASSFEGQLVEAFF. The CDR3 bases are TGTGCCAGCAGTTTTGAGGGACAGTTGGTTGAAGCTTTCTTT.

Notes on this clone: Different DNA sequences within this sample yield the same CDR3. This rearrangement joins TRBV19 to TRBJ2-3; 8 positions match TRBD1. V trimming: 4 bases; J trimming: 5 bases; junction bases outside the gene matches: 5. Germline lookup yields CDR1 LNHDA and CDR2 SQIVND (reference sequence). The length of the CDR3 is 14 residues. The CDR3 loop reads CASSTGQGEDTQYF. CDR3 coding DNA: TGTGCCAGTAGTACCGGACAGGGAGAAGATACGCAGTATTTT.

The chain combines TRBV5-4 with TRBJ2-2, with D possibly being TRBD2 (6 bases). Trimming pared 4 bases from V and 4 bases from J, leaving 17 bases between. The CDR3 consists of 16 residues. Germline lookup yields CDR1 SGHNT and CDR2 YYREEE (reference sequence). The CDR3 nucleotides are TGTGCCAGCAGCGCCCGTGAGCGGGTTATCACCGGGGAGCTGTTTTTT. This sequence encodes CASSARERVITGELFF. The full variable domain, with the rest looked up from reference TRBV5-4 and TRBJ2-2, is ETGVTQSPTHLIKTRGQQVTLRCSSQSGHNTVSWYQQALGQGPQFIFQYYREEENGRGNFPPRFSGLQFPNYSSELNVNALELDDSALYLCASSARERVITGELFFGEGSRLTVL.

The chain joins TRBV29-1 to TRBJ2-5; TRBD1 matches 9 bases. Trimming cost V 6 bases and J 2 bases; bases outside gene matches: 7. CDR1 is SQVTM and CDR2 is ANQGSEA in the germline V gene. The CDR3 totals 14 residues. For the CDR3, the DNA is TGCAGCGTACCCGGACAGGGGAAACAAGAGACCCAGTACTTC. Residues: CSVPGQGKQETQYF.

The CDR3 is CASTGSGTAFNSPLHF. The CDR3 region has the DNA TGTGCCAGTACGGGATCCGGGACAGCCTTTAATTCACCCCTCCACTTT. This chain links TRBV19 with TRBJ1-6, with 7 bases lining up with TRBD1. The CDR3 runs 16 residues. The V gene end was trimmed by 7 bases and the J gene end by 6 bases; junction bases not matched to a gene: 12. Germline V gene lookup returns CDR1 LNHDA and CDR2 SQIVND (reference sequence).

The genes are TRBV11-2 and TRBJ1-5, with TRBD1 matching 8 bases. Trimming at V came to 2 bases and at J to 9 bases, leaving 15 bases not matched to a gene. CDR3 length: 17 amino acids. The germline V gene encodes CDR1 SGHAT and CDR2 FQNNGV. The CDR3, as DNA: TGTGCCAGCAGCTTAAGTTCGGGTCAGGGGGCAACTCTGCCCCAGCATTTT. It translates to CASSLSSGQGATLPQHF.

The genes are TRBV24-1 and TRBJ2-7; 10 bases agree with TRBD1. This CDR3 is 15 amino acids long. The junction had 8 bases not matched to a gene; V was cut back by 4 bases and J by 6 bases. Germline CDR1 reads KGHDR; CDR2 reads SFDVKD. CDR3 residues: CATSDSGTGAFEQYF. Here the CDR3 DNA reads TGTGCCACCAGTGACTCCGGGACAGGGGCTTTCGAGCAGTACTTC.

This chain connects TRBV6-6 to TRBJ1-1; D might be TRBD1 (6 bases). Deletions cut 0 bases from V and 4 bases from J, with 9 bases between. The CDR3 is made up of 14 amino acids. Germline V gives CDR1 MNHNY, CDR2 SVGAGI (reference sequence). CDR3 loop: CASSYSDRTTEAFF. DNA for the CDR3: TGTGCCAGCAGTTACTCCGACAGGACCACTGAAGCTTTCTTT.

This chain joins TRBV5-5 and TRBJ2-1, with TRBD2 identical over 7 bases. J was trimmed by 9 bases and V by 3 bases; bases with no gene match: 21. This CDR3 has 18 amino acids. Germline V gives CDR1 SGHKS, CDR2 YYEKEE (reference sequence). As DNA, the CDR3 is TGTGCCAGCAGCTCAGGGTTCGGGGGGATCCGTCCCTCCATTGAGCAGTTCTTC. Its protein product is CASSSGFGGIRPSIEQFF.

The chain uses TRBV10-3 and TRBJ2-2; D might be TRBD1 (6 bases). The CDR3 loop spans 14 amino acids. The germline V gene has CDR1 ENHRY and CDR2 SYGVKD. V lost 6 bases and J lost 0, with 8 bases in between. This CDR3 reads CAIRGQTNTGELFF. DNA for the CDR3: TGTGCCATCAGAGGACAGACGAACACCGGGGAGCTGTTTTTT.

This clone occurred once. The V gene is TRBV19, the J gene TRBJ1-3, with 7 nucleotides matching TRBD1. This CDR3 has 18 residues. The ends lost 3 bases at V and 0 bases at J; junction bases unmatched: 11. Germline CDR1 and CDR2: LNHDA and SQIVND (reference sequence). CDR3 sequence reads: CASSIAKGGSFSGNTIYF. The CDR3, as DNA: TGTGCCAGTAGTATCGCTAAAGGGGGCTCTTTCTCTGGAAACACCATATATTTT.

The rearrangement uses TRBV3-1 (or the pseudogene TRBV3-2) and TRBJ2-1; 8 positions agree with TRBD1. The germline gives CDR1 LGHDT, CDR2 YNNKEL (reference sequence). The CDR3 is made up of 15 amino acids. With 5 bases clipped from V and 1 base from J, the junction kept 4 bases outside the gene matches. CDR3: CASSFRDRSYNEQFF. Written as DNA, the CDR3 is TGTGCCAGCAGCTTCCGGGACAGGTCCTACAATGAGCAGTTCTTC.

V is TRBV6-5 and J is TRBJ1-1; D is perhaps TRBD1 (6 bases). The germline V gene has CDR1 MNHEY and CDR2 SVGAGI. V lost 5 bases and J lost 4, with 17 bases in between. The CDR3 is made up of 15 amino acids. CDR3 residues: CASSPWDIPSTEAFF. The CDR3 DNA reads as TGTGCCAGCAGTCCATGGGACATTCCAAGCACTGAAGCTTTCTTT.

This clone turned up a few times. V is TRBV7-8 and J is TRBJ1-5; 10 nucleotides agree with TRBD1. Trimming removed 4 bases from V and 0 bases from J; junction bases left unmatched: 3. Germline V gene sequence: CDR1 SGHVS, CDR2 FQNEAQ. The CDR3 is 16 amino acids. Written as DNA, the CDR3 is TGTGCCAGCAGCTCCCGGGACAGGGGTAGCAATCAGCCCCAGCATTTT. Translation gives CASSSRDRGSNQPQHF.